This paragraph reports one T cell receptor (beta chain). There is no known antigen for this receptor. Per-nucleotide qualities are absent, and no much larger clonotype sits a single base away. The CDR3 has 18 amino acids, counting the end cysteine and phenylalanine. Only the CDR3 DNA stays, 54 bases, in frame from base 1. From a lookup of the germline V gene, CDR1 and CDR2 are SGHTA and FQGNSA. V lost 4 bases and J lost 2 bases, and the count of bases not matched to a germline gene is 8. The data belong to a study of cytomegalovirus exposure and HLA in healthy donors (dated by TCRdb to 2016 to 2017). With regard to the full study: An earlier analysis of more than 550 of the donors reported around 280 Gb of sequence data and 100 million to 120 million unique TCR beta sequences obtained from about 180 million T cells. The number of typed donors differed by locus: roughly 629-630 for A, B, C, DRB1 and DQB1; some 500 for DQA1; 600 to 610 for DPA1; and roughly 470 for DPB1. An early release that covered about 600 HLA-typed donors contained 300 to 350 gigabases of sequencing data and 70 million to 100 million unique TCR sequences. Among the roughly 370 genotyped donors, more than 70% belonged to the genetic ancestry cluster associated with self-reported Caucasian donors. A later genetic analysis used genome-wide SNP genotypes for about 60% of the roughly 670 donors, treating that subset as a discovery cohort. On average, about 200,000 unique TCR beta nucleotide sequences were sequenced per donor among a few hundred genotyped donors of the cohort, with around 19% of those sequences being non-productive. To decide whether each TCR beta V gene segment behaved as functional or pseudogenic, an earlier analysis of nearly 600 of the donors relied on high-throughput TCR beta sequencing. In addition to the first cohort of 500 to 850 subjects, a separate validation cohort of approximately 130 different subjects was used. The study was designed to test whether signatures of past pathogen exposure could be identified by cataloging public T cell receptors. Donor age, sex, ethnicity and CMV serostatus were compiled alongside the repertoire data. All discovery cohort repertoires had been generated on a single sequencing platform. The later analysis used no new phenotypic data to find candidate immune exposures, relying instead on TCR beta sequences and their occurrence across donors. Because of strong linkage in the cohort, roughly five DR-DQ haplotypes were treated as single units for association and clustering. To study patterns of TCR occurrence, a later analysis re-analyzed previously published TCR beta repertoires from 500 to 850 donors and added high-resolution HLA genotyping. The study combined high-throughput TCR immunosequencing, statistical association of individual TCRs with disease status, and machine learning to predict cytomegalovirus infection status. Using immunosequencing, the study profiled T cell repertoires from 640 or so subjects and related those repertoires to cytomegalovirus serostatus. Class I and class II HLA loci were covered by the typing at four-digit resolution. Overall study outcomes, separate from this receptor: The study gave a list of 150 to 200 TCR beta chains associated with cytomegalovirus. An earlier analysis of some 560 of the donors showed that most TCR beta V segments appeared in productive rearrangements either about 87% or about 30% of the time, which broadly matched IMGT annotations. Because counts were too low, around 17 rarely observed V segments, including chromosome 9 orphons, were left out of the earlier analysis of 500 to 750 of the donors. Roughly uniform sequencing depth across donors was assumed in presence/absence analyses, although this assumption may not hold. A later analysis found that HLA-associated TCR beta chains were more clonally expanded and had lower generation probabilities than equally common non-associated chains. In this cohort, only TCR beta chains were sequenced, and detectable features were limited by the absence of alpha or paired-chain data. Linkage disequilibrium might explain the correlated functional status among segregating V segments, but an unknown experimental factor could not be ruled out. V-gene and J-gene trimming of TCR beta chains was associated with a missense DCLRE1C variant in a later genetic analysis, and the association was replicated in an independent cohort. A later analysis associated 15,000 to 20,000 TCR beta sequences with specific HLA alleles at a false discovery rate of 0.05. While some public TCRs were present in many individuals, most TCR sequences turned up only very rarely across donors. A further reported finding was that TCR beta sequences accurately predicted the HLA-A and HLA-B alleles for most subjects in the first cohort. According to the authors, the approach could potentially be generalized to other disease states and immunological phenotypes. Strong co-occurrence of HLA alleles, especially DR and DQ, made assigning TCR associations to individual alleles difficult. In a later analysis, several top co-occurrence clusters were reported to appear linked to parvovirus B19, influenza, CMV and Epstein-Barr virus. A later analysis found that most CMV-associated TCR beta chains appeared HLA-restricted, with HLA associations seemingly driven largely by CMV exposure. According to a later genetic analysis, donors in an Asian-associated ancestry cluster had fewer N-insertions in productive TCRs than the roughly 670-donor mean. A cluster of highly shared sequence variants was judged likely to represent a technical artifact of the sequencing pipeline. In a later analysis, TCR association rates were found to vary across HLA loci, with the most associated TCRs seen for DRB1 alleles and the fewest for HLA-C alleles. In vitro tests confirmed that a few of the cytomegalovirus-associated TCR beta chains recognize cytomegalovirus antigens. Because HLA typing was missing for some donors at each locus, association tests included only the typed subset. The classifier was reported to diagnose cytomegalovirus status with high specificity and sensitivity in both the original and validation cohorts. Some IMGT-functional V segments, including TRBV6-2 and TRBV6-3, could not be told apart with the 87-base-pair reads, so those segments were excluded. For the cohort, immune exposure information was limited to CMV serostatus.

The receptor library was made with the immunoSEQ multiplex PCR assay. For the multiplex PCR, a mixture combining 60 forward primers for TCR Vbeta segments and 13 reverse primers for TCR Jbeta segments was used. A multiplex PCR assay on genomic DNA amplified the CDR3 region of rearranged TCR beta genes. The Illumina HiSeq System was used to sequence the amplified TCR beta libraries as 87-base-pair reads. As for how the authors treated the data: In a later analysis, roughly 80 million unique TCR beta chains were counted across the roughly 670 repertoires, and roughly 11 million of these chains were shared by at least two donors. Raw reads were error-corrected and collapsed into unique sequences with a nearest-neighbor algorithm that merged closely related sequences to remove PCR and sequencing errors. Alignment of CDR3 sequences to IMGT reference sequences was used to assign V, D and J gene segments. For a sequence to be retained, at least a six-nucleotide match to both a V gene segment and a J gene segment was required. Rearrangements were called productive when the CDR3 lacked stop codons and stayed in frame with V and J; all others were non-productive. CDR3 was defined according to IMGT convention as the region running from the second conserved V-encoded cysteine to the conserved J-encoded phenylalanine. In an earlier analysis of 550 to 650 of the donors, sequences lacking an unambiguous match to a single V gene segment were excluded. An earlier analysis of 500 to 700 of the donors classified V segments as functional when productive rearrangements were above 56.7% and as segregating when the standard deviation between donors was above 5%. To diagnose cytomegalovirus status from the catalog of TCR beta chain sequences, a statistical classification framework was built. V and J gene assignment, in a later analysis, came from comparing TCR nucleotide sequences with IMGT/GENE-DB human TR gene sequences. Using the TCRdist pipeline, a later analysis assigned CDR3 sequences along with most-parsimonious VDJ recombination scenarios. A later analysis defined each TCR beta chain by its CDR3 amino acid sequence plus V-gene family, and excluded reads lacking a unique V-gene family. In a later analysis, fewer than 600 highly shared, low-generation-probability nucleotide sequences were removed to address suspected cross-contamination and a sequencing artifact. A later analysis calculated a clonal expansion index for each public chain from normalized within-repertoire ranks of inferred template counts. In a later analysis, generation probabilities were computed using a VDJ recombination model fitted to out-of-frame rearrangements, and the results were checked against IGoR. In a later analysis, hypergeometric tests were used to score TCR-TCR, TCR-HLA and TCR-CMV co-occurrence, with a repertoire-size bias correction applied to TCR pairs. In a later analysis, false discovery rates were estimated by permuting HLA or CMV assignments 20 times. In a later analysis, co-occurring TCRs were grouped using DBSCAN, and TCRdist sequence similarity was added for clustering within HLA-allele-positive subsets. Repertoires with fewer than 30,000 or more than 120,000 public chains were left out of co-occurrence clustering, as were about 5 repertoires with anomalous nucleotide sharing. The immuneACCESS repertoire file appears here via TCRdb, limited to in-frame rearrangements. These files lack a portion of the clones; in checked studies, under half of the deficit traces to unresolved V genes, and the cause of the others is not known. The DNA gave D and trimming, while V, J and clone size come from that table. Within this sample are over 100,000 clones, with 78% of them counted one time only. The ten largest make up roughly 3.1% of the sample.

In total, approximately 610 healthy bone marrow donors made up the cohort. Cohort members were all nominally healthy when sampled, although unrecorded immune exposures were likely present. The donor tested CMV seropositive and was one of the 289 seropositive cohort members. A peripheral blood sample was provided by each donor, and peripheral blood mononuclear cells were used for TCR beta sequencing. Genomic DNA extraction from the blood cell samples was performed with the Qiagen DNeasy Blood Extraction Kit. The sequence joins TRBV7-2 to TRBJ2-6; 10 bases in the junction line up with TRBD1. Sample: PBMCs. The sequence derives from a woman under 40 in good health and CMV-seropositive. The CDR3 is CASSSRTGGMAGANVLTF. The nucleotide sequence is given as TGTGCCAGCAGCTCCCGGACAGGGGGAATGGCTGGGGCCAACGTCCTGACTTTC.